These T cell receptor beta chains were read from a single sample in a study of cytomegalovirus exposure and HLA in healthy donors. Generated by immunoSEQ multiplex PCR, the TCRdb table keeps only in-frame clones and is missing some. Here the sample spans roughly 200,000 clones, around 80% being singletons. The sequenced sample consisted of PBMCs. Source of these receptors: a woman in her fifties or sixties in good health and CMV-seropositive. The CDR3 runs from the conserved cysteine through the conserved F or W. D genes are given only for firm matches. Clone size appears in some rows only: once, few, many, or a class for an expanded clone.

V	size	D	J	DNA	CDR3
TRBV27	.	TRBD1	TRBJ2-7	TGTGCCAGCAGTTTACAACAGGGGGTTGACGAGCAGTACTTC	CASSLQQGVDEQYF
TRBV6-4	.	.	TRBJ2-1	TGTGCCAGCAGGACTAGCTCTTGGGGGCACAATGAGCAGTTCTTC	CASRTSSWGHNEQFF
TRBV9	.	TRBD1	TRBJ2-6	TGTGCCAGCAGCGCCCTCCCGGGACAGGGGTTGGGGGGGGCCAACGTCCTGACTTTC	CASSALPGQGLGGANVLTF
TRBV2	once	TRBD1	TRBJ1-4	TGTGCCAGCAGGGGACAGGGGCGAGAAAAACTGTTTTTT	CASRGQGREKLFF
TRBV11-3	.	TRBD1	TRBJ2-7	TGTGCCAGCAGCACCCGGACAGGGGACGAGCAGTACTTC	CASSTRTGDEQYF
TRBV7-9	.	TRBD2	TRBJ2-3	TGTGCCAGCAGCTCGACTAGCGGGGTCACAGATACGCAGTATTTT	CASSSTSGVTDTQYF
TRBV29-1	.	.	TRBJ1-1	TGCAGCGTTGCGGACCGGGGCACTGAAGCTTTCTTT	CSVADRGTEAFF
TRBV2	few	TRBD1	TRBJ1-1	TGTGCCAGCAGTGAAGGACAGGGGCGGGCTTTCTTT	CASSEGQGRAFF
TRBV30	few	TRBD2	TRBJ2-5	TGTGCCTGGAGTCATAGCGGGAGCCCCATTAGAGAGACCCAGTACTTC	CAWSHSGSPIRETQYF
TRBV6-5	.	TRBD2	TRBJ2-3	TGTGCCAGCAGTTACCGGGGGGGCACAGATACGCAGTATTTT	CASSYRGGTDTQYF
TRBV4-3	.	.	TRBJ1-2	TGCGCCAGCAGCCAAGATGGGGCAGGCCCGAATGGCTACACCTTC	CASSQDGAGPNGYTF
TRBV28	few	.	TRBJ1-4	TGTGCCACCCTACCAAGCGGTCTAACTAATGAAAAACTGTTTTTT	CATLPSGLTNEKLFF
TRBV7-2	.	TRBD1	TRBJ1-1	TGTGCCAGCAGCCGGGACAGGACGAACACTGAAGCTTTCTTT	CASSRDRTNTEAFF
TRBV6-5	.	.	TRBJ1-2	TGTGCCAGCAGTCCTGGGCCCGGGGGGCCTAATGGCTACACCTTC	CASSPGPGGPNGYTF
TRBV6-1	.	TRBD1	TRBJ2-7	TGTGCCAGCAGCCTAATGGGGGACAGCATCTACGAGCAGTACTTC	CASSLMGDSIYEQYF
TRBV4-2	few	TRBD1	TRBJ1-1	TGTGCCAGCTCACCGGGACAGGTGAACACTGAAGCTTTCTTT	CASSPGQVNTEAFF
TRBV5-6	.	TRBD1	TRBJ1-1	TGTGCCAGCAGCCGGATCAACAGGGGAGGAAACACTGAAGCTTTCTTT	CASSRINRGGNTEAFF
TRBV7-9	.	.	TRBJ2-5	TGTGCCAGCAGCTTTCGGACTACACAAGAGACCCAGTACTTC	CASSFRTTQETQYF
TRBV12-2	.	.	TRBJ2-7	TGTGCAAGTCGCTTGCGACGACAGATAGTTTACGAGCAGTACTTC	CASRLRRQIVYEQYF
TRBV18	.	.	TRBJ1-2	TGTGCCAGCTCACCAGACCAGGGCTTCTATGGCTACACCTTC	CASSPDQGFYGYTF
TRBV2	.	.	TRBJ2-5	TGTGCCAGCAACCGGGAGATTGAGACCCAGTACTTC	CASNREIETQYF
TRBV7-9	.	TRBD1	TRBJ2-7	TGTGCCAGCAGCCCCCGGACAGGGGGCCCCTACGAGCAGTACTTC	CASSPRTGGPYEQYF
TRBV5-8	few	.	TRBJ1-2	TGTGCCAGCAGCCCAACAGGGTTTCCTCACGGCTACACCTTC	CASSPTGFPHGYTF
TRBV27	.	.	TRBJ2-1	TGTGCCAGCAGTTTAGTCCCCACTGCCTCAGGAAACAATGAGCAGTTCTTC	CASSLVPTASGNNEQFF
TRBV6-5	.	TRBD1	TRBJ1-4	TGTGCCAGCAGTTACTCGACAGGGGTTGGCGAAAAACTGTTTTTT	CASSYSTGVGEKLFF
TRBV27	.	TRBD1	TRBJ2-6	TGTGCCAGCAGTCCCGATTTGGACAGGCGGGCTGGGGCCAACGTCCTGACTTTC	CASSPDLDRRAGANVLTF
TRBV4-2	.	.	TRBJ1-2	TGTGCCAGCAGCCGCGAAGGACAGAGGTCTGATGGCTACACCTTC	CASSREGQRSDGYTF
TRBV9	.	.	TRBJ2-6	TGTGCCAGCAGCCTTCTTCAAGGGGCCAACGGCCTGACTTTC	CASSLLQGANGLTF